One T cell receptor (beta chain) is described in this entry. Per germline, CDR1 DFQATT and CDR2 SNEGSKA (reference sequence). The V and J ends lost 1 base and 7 bases respectively, with 13 bases between them. This CDR3 has 13 amino acids. This sample was included in a study of CD8 T cells in Susac syndrome. The study sequenced TCR beta in blood CD8+ and CD4+ T cells. Random hexamers primed reverse transcription of about 0.5 to 1 ug RNA. Using its own MiXCR run on the immunoSEQ multiplex PCR reads, TCRdb lists one record per CDR3 protein. The table lists roughly 200,000 distinct CDR3 sequences, roughly 94% of them singletons.

This TCR was sampled from a human donor in good health. The chain combines TRBV20-1 with TRBJ2-5; the D gene is possibly TRBD2 (7 bases). The source material was CD4+ T cells from PBMCs. The chain's CDR3 is CSARGGGVRTQYF. The CDR3 coding sequence is TGCAGTGCTAGAGGGGGGGGCGTCCGGACCCAGTACTTC.